These 9 T cell receptor beta chains came from one sample sequenced in a study of glioma-infiltrating T cells. Using RNA template, CDR3s of TCR alpha and beta were amplified with iRepertoire arm-PCR. One entry per CDR3 protein, called by TCRdb with MiXCR from the multiplex PCR reads. The sample carries 90,000 or so distinct CDR3 sequences, roughly 39% recorded once. The specimen was glioma tissue, nonneoplastic brain tissue, or PBMCs (not recorded which). These receptors were collected from a human donor with low-grade glioma or glioblastoma, undergoing nonglioma brain surgery, or in good health (not recorded which).

The table lists this clonotype with many counts. V and J are TRBV29-1 and TRBJ1-1; 9 bases are shared with TRBD1. Germline assignment: CDR1 SQVTM and CDR2 ANQGSEA. The CDR3 runs 19 residues. J gave up 3 bases and V 3 bases, and 20 bases lay outside the gene matches. CDR3 in amino acids: CSVDPLGQGARGVDTEAFF. The DNA of the CDR3 is TGCAGCGTTGATCCCCTGGGACAGGGAGCACGGGGAGTGGACACTGAAGCTTTCTTT.

In regard to this clonotype: The conserved closing phenylalanine or tryptophan is absent in this CDR3, likely reflecting a read error. Because the CDR3's place on the DNA is in doubt, the DNA is left out and the CDR3 is given as listed by TCRdb. The rearrangement links TRBV7-3 to TRBJ2-4; the table names TRBD2, a call not compared with the DNA. The CDR3 region is 16 residues in length, termini included. Per the germline V gene, CDR1 is SGHTA and CDR2 is FQGTGA. This CDR3 is CASGLTSGGAGNIKYL.

In its sample, this clonotype was seen many times. J is TRBJ2-7 and V is TRBV20-1; 7 bases fit TRBD2. V was clipped by 0 bases and J by 2 bases; unmatched bases: 7. Germline V gene lookup returns CDR1 DFQATT and CDR2 SNEGSKA (reference sequence). The CDR3 runs 15 residues. As DNA, the CDR3 is TGCAGTGCTAGAGATATTGAGGGAGGGCCCTACGAGCAGTACTTC. Protein product: CSARDIEGGPYEQYF.

Turning to this clonotype: Since a much larger clone is just one base distant, this may be a read error. V and J are TRBV6-5 and TRBJ2-2; TRBD1 aligns across 7 bases. Germline values: CDR1 MNHEY, CDR2 SVGAGI. V was pared by 0 bases and J by 0 bases, with 7 bases of the junction left unmatched. The CDR3 has 18 amino acids. The DNA of the CDR3 is TGTGCCAGCAGTTACTCGAACAGGGGAATGCCGAACACCGGGGAGCTGTTTTTT. Its protein product is CASSYSNRGMPNTGELFF.

This sequence joins TRBV4-2 and TRBJ2-3, with D perhaps assigned TRBD1 or TRBD2 (5 bases each). The CDR3 runs 16 residues. The germline gives CDR1 LGHNA, CDR2 YNFKEQ. Trimming left V 6 bases short and J 1 base short, with 17 bases between. The DNA for the CDR3 is TGTGCCAGCAGACTCAACTGGGGGATTGGCACAGATACGCAGTATTTT. As protein: CASRLNWGIGTDTQYF.

This chain joins TRBV6-6 and TRBJ2-1; D may be TRBD1 (6 bases). The CDR3 has 15 residues. Deletions cut 2 bases from V and 5 bases from J, with 13 bases between. CDR1 is MNHNY, CDR2 SVGAGI, per germline (reference sequence). The CDR3 nucleotides are TGTGCCAGCAGTTACAGTCGATGGACAGACAATGAGCAGTTCTTC. Amino acid sequence: CASSYSRWTDNEQFF.

This clonotype was counted at least ten times. This chain links TRBV28 with TRBJ2-7; D ambiguous. Germline assignment: CDR1 MDHEN and CDR2 SYDVKM. With 7 bases removed from V and 7 bases from J, the gap between germline ends came to 14 bases. The length of the CDR3 is 12 residues. CDR3 nucleotide sequence: TGTGCCAGCACCAATAGGTTCGGGGAGCAGTACTTC. It codes for CASTNRFGEQYF.

This clonotype was recorded at least ten times. This chain links TRBV19 with TRBJ2-1; TRBD2 aligns across 9 bases. Germline CDR1 LNHDA, CDR2 SQIVND (reference sequence). V was clipped by 6 bases and J by 4 bases; unmatched bases: 10. The CDR3 contains 16 residues. The CDR3 nucleotides are TGTGCCAGTAGCCCCAGTGGGCGGGGGGGGTACAATGAGCAGTTCTTC. This gives the protein CASSPSGRGGYNEQFF.

This clonotype showed up many times. The V call is TRBV19, the J call TRBJ2-7; D not resolved. The CDR3 runs 14 residues. CDR1 and CDR2 from the germline V gene are LNHDA and SQIVND (reference sequence). Trimming shortened V by 6 bases and J by 0 bases, and 12 bases separated the two germline ends. CDR3 region: CASSVQWSSYEQYF. The CDR3 DNA is TGTGCCAGTAGCGTACAGTGGAGCTCCTACGAGCAGTACTTC.